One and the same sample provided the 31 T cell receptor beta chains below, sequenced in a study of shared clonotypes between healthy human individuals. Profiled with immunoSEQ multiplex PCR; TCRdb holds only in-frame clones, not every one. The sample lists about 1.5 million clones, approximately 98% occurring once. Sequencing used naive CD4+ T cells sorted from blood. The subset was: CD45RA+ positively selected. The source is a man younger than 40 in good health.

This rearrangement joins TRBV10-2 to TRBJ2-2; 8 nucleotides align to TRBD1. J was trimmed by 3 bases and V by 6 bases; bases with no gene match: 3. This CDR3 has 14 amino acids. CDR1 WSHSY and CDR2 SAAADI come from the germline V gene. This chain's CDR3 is CASRATGDTGELFF. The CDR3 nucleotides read TGCGCCAGCAGGGCGACAGGGGACACCGGGGAGCTGTTTTTT.

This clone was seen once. CDR3 bases: TGTGCCAGCAAGTTACTAGCGGAGATCTCTGGGGCCAACGTCCTGACTTTC. Protein product: CASKLLAEISGANVLTF. The chain is built from TRBV27 and TRBJ2-6; the match to TRBD2 covers 8 bases. Germline values: CDR1 MNHEY, CDR2 SMNVEV (reference sequence). V was clipped by 7 bases and J by 0 bases; unmatched bases: 8. The CDR3 extends over 17 amino acids.

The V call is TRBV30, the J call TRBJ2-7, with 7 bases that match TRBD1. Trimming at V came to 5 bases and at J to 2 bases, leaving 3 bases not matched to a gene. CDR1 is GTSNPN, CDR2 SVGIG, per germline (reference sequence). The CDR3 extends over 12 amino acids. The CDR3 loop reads CAWGTVAYEQYF. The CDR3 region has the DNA TGTGCCTGGGGGACAGTCGCCTACGAGCAGTACTTC.

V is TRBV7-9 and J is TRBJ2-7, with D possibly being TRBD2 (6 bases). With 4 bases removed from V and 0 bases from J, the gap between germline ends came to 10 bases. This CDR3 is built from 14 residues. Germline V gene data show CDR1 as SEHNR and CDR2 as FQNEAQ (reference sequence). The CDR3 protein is CASSSTRNSYEQYF. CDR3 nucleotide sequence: TGTGCCAGCAGCTCGACTAGAAACTCCTACGAGCAGTACTTC.

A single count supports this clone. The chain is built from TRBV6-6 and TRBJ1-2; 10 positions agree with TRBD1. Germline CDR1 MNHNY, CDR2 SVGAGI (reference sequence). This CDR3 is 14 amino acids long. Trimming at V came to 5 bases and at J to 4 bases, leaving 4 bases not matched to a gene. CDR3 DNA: TGTGCCAGCAGTCCGGACAGGGGGAGCTATGGCTACACCTTC. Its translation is CASSPDRGSYGYTF.

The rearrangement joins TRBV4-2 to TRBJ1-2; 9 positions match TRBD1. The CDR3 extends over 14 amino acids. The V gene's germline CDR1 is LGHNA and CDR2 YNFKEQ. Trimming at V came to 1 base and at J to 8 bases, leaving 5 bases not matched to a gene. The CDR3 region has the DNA TGTGCCAGCAGCCAAGGACAGGGGGAGGGCGGCTACACCTTC. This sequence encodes CASSQGQGEGGYTF.

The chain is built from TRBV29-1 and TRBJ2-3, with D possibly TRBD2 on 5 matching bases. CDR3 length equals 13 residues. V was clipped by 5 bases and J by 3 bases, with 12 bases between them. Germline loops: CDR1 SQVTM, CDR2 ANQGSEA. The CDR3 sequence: CSVWERATDTQYF. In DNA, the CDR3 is TGCAGCGTTTGGGAGAGGGCGACAGATACGCAGTATTTT.

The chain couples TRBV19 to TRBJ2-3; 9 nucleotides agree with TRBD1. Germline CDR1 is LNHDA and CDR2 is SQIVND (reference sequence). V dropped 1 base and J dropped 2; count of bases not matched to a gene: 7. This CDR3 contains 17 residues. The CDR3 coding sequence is TGTGCCAGTAGTATAGCGGGAGGACAGGGGTTCACAGATACGCAGTATTTT. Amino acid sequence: CASSIAGGQGFTDTQYF.

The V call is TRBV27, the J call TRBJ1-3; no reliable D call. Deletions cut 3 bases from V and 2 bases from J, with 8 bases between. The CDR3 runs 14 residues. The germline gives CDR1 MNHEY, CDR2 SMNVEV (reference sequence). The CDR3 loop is CASSFQGPGNTIYF. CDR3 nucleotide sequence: TGTGCCAGCAGTTTCCAAGGACCTGGAAACACCATATATTTT.

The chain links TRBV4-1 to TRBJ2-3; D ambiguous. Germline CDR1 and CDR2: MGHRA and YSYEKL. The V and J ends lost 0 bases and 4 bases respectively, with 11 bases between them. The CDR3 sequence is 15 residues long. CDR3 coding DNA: TGCGCCAGCAGCCAAGATGGGTCGATTCCAGATACGCAGTATTTT. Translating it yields CASSQDGSIPDTQYF.

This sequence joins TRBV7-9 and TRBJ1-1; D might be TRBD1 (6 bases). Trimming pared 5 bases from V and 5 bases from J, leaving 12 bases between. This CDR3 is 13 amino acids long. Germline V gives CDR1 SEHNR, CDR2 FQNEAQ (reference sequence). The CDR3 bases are TGTGCCAGCAGCGCACAGGGTTTAACTGAAGCTTTCTTT. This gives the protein CASSAQGLTEAFF.

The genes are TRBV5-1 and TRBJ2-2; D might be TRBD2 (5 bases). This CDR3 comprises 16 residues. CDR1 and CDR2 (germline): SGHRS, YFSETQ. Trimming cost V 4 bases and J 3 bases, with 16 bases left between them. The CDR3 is CASSQAGLAHTGELFF. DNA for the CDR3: TGCGCCAGCAGCCAGGCTGGGCTAGCCCACACCGGGGAGCTGTTTTTT.

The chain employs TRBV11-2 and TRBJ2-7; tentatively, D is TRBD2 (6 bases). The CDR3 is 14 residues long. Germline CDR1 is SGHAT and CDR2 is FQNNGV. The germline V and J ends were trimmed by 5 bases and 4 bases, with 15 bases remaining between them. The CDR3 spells CASSATGTAYEQYF. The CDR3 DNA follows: TGTGCCAGCAGCGCTACCGGGACTGCTTACGAGCAGTACTTC.

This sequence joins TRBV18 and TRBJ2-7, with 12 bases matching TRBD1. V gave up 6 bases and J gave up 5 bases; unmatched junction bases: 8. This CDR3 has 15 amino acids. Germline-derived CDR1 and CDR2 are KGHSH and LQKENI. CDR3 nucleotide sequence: TGTGCCAGCTCCCCGGGACAGGGGGCGCGTGACGAGCAGTACTTC. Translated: CASSPGQGARDEQYF.

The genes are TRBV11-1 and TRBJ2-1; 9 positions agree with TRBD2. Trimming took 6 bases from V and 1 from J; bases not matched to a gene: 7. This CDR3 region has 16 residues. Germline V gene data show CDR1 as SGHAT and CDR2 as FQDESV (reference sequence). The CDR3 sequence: CASSKSGRKSYNEQFF. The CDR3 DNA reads TGTGCCAGCAGTAAAAGCGGGAGGAAATCCTACAATGAGCAGTTCTTC. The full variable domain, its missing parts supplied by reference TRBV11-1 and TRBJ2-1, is EAEVAQSPRYKITEKSQAVAFWCDPISGHATLYWYRQILGQGPELLVQFQDESVVDDSQLPKDRFSAERLKGVDSTLKIQPAELGDSAMYLCASSKSGRKSYNEQFFGPGTRLTVL.

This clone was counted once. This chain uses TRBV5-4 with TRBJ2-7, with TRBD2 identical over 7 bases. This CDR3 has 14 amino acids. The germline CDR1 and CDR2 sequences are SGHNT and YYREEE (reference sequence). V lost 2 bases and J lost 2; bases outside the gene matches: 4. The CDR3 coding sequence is TGTGCCAGCAGCTTTACGACTAGCCCCTACGAGCAGTACTTC. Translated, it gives CASSFTTSPYEQYF. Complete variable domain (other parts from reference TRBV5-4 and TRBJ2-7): ETGVTQSPTHLIKTRGQQVTLRCSSQSGHNTVSWYQQALGQGPQFIFQYYREEENGRGNFPPRFSGLQFPNYSSELNVNALELDDSALYLCASSFTTSPYEQYFGPGTRLTVT.

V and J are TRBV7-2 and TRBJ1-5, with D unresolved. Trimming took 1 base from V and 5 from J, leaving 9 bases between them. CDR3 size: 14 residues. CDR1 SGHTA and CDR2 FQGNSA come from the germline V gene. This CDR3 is CASSLGGSHQPQHF. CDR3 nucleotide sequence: TGTGCCAGCAGCTTAGGAGGCAGCCATCAGCCCCAGCATTTT.

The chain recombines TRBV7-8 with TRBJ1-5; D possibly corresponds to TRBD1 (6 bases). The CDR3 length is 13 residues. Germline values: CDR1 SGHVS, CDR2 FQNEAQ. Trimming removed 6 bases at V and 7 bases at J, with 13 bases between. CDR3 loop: CASSSGEGQPQHF. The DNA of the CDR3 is TGTGCCAGCAGTTCAGGGGAGGGCCAGCCCCAGCATTTT.

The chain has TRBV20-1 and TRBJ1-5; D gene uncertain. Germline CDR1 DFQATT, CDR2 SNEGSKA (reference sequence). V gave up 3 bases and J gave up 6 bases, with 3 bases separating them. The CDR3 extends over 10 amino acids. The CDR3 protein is CSARAQPQHF. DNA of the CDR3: TGCAGTGCTAGGGCTCAGCCCCAGCATTTT.

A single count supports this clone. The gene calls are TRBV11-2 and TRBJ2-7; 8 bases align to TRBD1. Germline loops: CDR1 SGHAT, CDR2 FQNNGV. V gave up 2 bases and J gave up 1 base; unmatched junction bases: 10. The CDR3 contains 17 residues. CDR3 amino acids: CASSLPSGTGISYEQYF. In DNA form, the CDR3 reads TGTGCCAGCAGCTTACCCTCCGGGACAGGTATATCCTACGAGCAGTACTTC.

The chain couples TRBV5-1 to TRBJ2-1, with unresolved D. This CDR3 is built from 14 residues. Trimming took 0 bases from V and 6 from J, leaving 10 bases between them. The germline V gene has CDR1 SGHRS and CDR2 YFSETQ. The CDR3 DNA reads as TGCGCCAGCAGCTTGGCCCCAGGTGGCAATGAGCAGTTCTTC. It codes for CASSLAPGGNEQFF.

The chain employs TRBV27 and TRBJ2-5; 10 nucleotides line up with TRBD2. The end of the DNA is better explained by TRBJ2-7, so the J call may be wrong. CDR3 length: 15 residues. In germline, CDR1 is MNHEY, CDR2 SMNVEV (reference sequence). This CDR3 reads CASIGQGLAGDEQYF. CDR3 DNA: TGTGCCAGCATCGGTCAAGGCCTAGCGGGAGACGAGCAGTACTTC.

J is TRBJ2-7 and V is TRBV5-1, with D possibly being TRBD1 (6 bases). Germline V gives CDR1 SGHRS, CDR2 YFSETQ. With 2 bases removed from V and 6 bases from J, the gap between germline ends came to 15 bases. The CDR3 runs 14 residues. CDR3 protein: CASSFRTDSREQYF. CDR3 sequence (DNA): TGCGCCAGCAGCTTCCGGACAGATAGTCGCGAGCAGTACTTC.

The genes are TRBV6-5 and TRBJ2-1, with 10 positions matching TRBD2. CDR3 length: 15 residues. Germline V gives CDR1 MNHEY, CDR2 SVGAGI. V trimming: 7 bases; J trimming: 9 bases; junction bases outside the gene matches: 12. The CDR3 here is CASTLWASGSSEQFF. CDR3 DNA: TGTGCCAGCACCCTCTGGGCTAGCGGGAGTAGTGAGCAGTTCTTC.

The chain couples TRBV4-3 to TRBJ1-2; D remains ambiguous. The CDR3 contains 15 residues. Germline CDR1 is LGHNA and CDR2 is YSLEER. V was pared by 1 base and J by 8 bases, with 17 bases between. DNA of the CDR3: TGCGCCAGCAGCCAAGTTGTCCGGACGAACGGAGGCTACACCTTC. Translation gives CASSQVVRTNGGYTF.

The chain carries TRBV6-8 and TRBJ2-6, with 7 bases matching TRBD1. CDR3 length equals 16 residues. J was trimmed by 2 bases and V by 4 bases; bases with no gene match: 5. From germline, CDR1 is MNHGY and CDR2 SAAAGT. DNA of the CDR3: TGTGCCAGCAGTTCCGGGGACAGACCTGGGGCCAACGTCCTGACTTTC. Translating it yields CASSSGDRPGANVLTF.

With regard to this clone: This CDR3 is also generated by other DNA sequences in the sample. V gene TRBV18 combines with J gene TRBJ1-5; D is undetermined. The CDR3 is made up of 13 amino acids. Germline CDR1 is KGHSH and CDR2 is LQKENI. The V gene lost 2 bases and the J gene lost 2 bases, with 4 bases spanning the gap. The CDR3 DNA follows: TGTGCCAGCTCACCAGGTGGCAATCAGCCCCAGCATTTT. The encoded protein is CASSPGGNQPQHF.

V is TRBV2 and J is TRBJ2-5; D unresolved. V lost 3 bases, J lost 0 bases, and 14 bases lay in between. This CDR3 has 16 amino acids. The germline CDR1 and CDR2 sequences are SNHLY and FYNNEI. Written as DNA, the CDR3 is TGTGCCAGCAGTGATTATGCGAATTTTTACCAAGAGACCCAGTACTTC. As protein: CASSDYANFYQETQYF.

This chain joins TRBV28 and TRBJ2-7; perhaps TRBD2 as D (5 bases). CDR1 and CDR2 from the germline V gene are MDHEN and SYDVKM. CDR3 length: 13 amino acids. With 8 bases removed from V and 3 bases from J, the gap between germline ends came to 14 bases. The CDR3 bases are TGTGCCAGCTCTTCCCCGGCGGGCTACGAGCAGTACTTC. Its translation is CASSSPAGYEQYF. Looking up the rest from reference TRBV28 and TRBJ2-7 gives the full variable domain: DVKVTQSSRYLVKRTGEKVFLECVQDMDHENMFWYRQDPGLGLRLIYFSYDVKMKEKGDIPEGYSVSREKKERFSLILESASTNQTSMYLCASSSPAGYEQYFGPGTRLTVT.

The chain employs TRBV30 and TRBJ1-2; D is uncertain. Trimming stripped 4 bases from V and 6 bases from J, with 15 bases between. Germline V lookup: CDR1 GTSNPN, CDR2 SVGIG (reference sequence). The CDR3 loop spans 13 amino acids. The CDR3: CAWKRNLKDGYTF. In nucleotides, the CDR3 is TGTGCCTGGAAAAGGAACTTAAAAGATGGCTACACCTTC.

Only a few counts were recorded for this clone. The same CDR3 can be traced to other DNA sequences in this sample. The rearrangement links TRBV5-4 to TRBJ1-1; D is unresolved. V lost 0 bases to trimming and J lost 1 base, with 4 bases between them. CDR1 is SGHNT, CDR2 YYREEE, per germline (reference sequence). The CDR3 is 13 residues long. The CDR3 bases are TGTGCCAGCAGCTTGGACAGGAACACTGAAGCTTTCTTT. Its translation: CASSLDRNTEAFF.